This T cell receptor beta chain emerged from a study of Ad26.COV2.S vaccination and SARS-CoV-2 variants. Treatment denoted: around 19 received Ad26.COV2.S at low or high dose, single or two shots; about 5 received placebo; per-sample allocation not given. Collection of the samples took place on day 63 after the first injection of vaccine or placebo. With regard to this clone: Other DNA sequences in this sample translate to the same CDR3.

The V end was cut by 1 base, the J end by 4 bases, with 2 bases between. This CDR3 contains 12 residues. Generated by immunoSEQ multiplex PCR, the TCRdb table keeps only in-frame clones and is missing some. The sample shows about 440,000 clones, 80% to 95% of them seen only once. The genes are TRBV12-3 or TRBV12-4 and TRBJ1-3; D not resolved. The receptor comes from a person between 18 and 65 years old who received the Ad26.COV2.S COVID-19 vaccine or a placebo. This sample comprised peripheral blood, obtained in a trial of Ad26.COV2.S vaccine versus placebo. This chain's CDR3 is CASSLGGNTIYF. The CDR3 DNA sequence: TGTGCCAGCAGTTTAGGGGGAAACACCATATATTTT.